Detailed here is one TCR beta chain. Antigen specificity is unknown. Different DNA sequences within this sample yield the same CDR3. Naive CD8 cells lacked CD45RO, underwent positive selection for CCR7 and left out terminally differentiated effector memory CD45RA+ cells. CDR3 length equals 14 residues. Per the germline V gene, CDR1 is MNHEY and CDR2 is SMNVEV (reference sequence). V lost 4 bases, J lost 1 base, and 8 bases lay in between. The data belong to a study of shared clonotypes between healthy human individuals. Study-level information: The donor group consisted of two women and three men, aged 18 to 49. Study-wide results and limits: With a handful of donors compared, approximately 5% of naive CD4 clonotypes were shared. Sampling included only blood; tissue repertoires likely differ.

For every subset, genomic DNA was evenly distributed across several immunoSEQ plates. Sequencing used immunoSEQ multiplex PCR; TCRdb keeps in-frame clones, though not all of them. The sample lists some 630,000 clones, roughly 96% seen once, with about 0.12% in the top ten. The V and J genes are TRBV27 and TRBJ2-1; D possibly corresponds to TRBD1 (6 bases). The clonotype comes from a woman in her thirties in good health. The sample was naive CD8+ T cells sorted from blood. CDR3 loop: CASSSDRSYNEQFF. The CDR3 region has the DNA TGTGCCAGCAGTTCGGACAGATCCTACAATGAGCAGTTCTTC.